This T cell receptor (beta chain) appears in the sequencing data of a study of T-cell memory formation after mild COVID-19. TCRdb called the 5' RACE reads again in MiXCR, with one record for every CDR3 protein. The sample consists of fewer than 650,000 distinct CDR3 sequences, roughly 17% of them appearing once. J was trimmed by 1 base and V by 3 bases; bases with no gene match: 7. Germline loops: CDR1 SGHAT, CDR2 FQNNGV. The CDR3 has 17 amino acids. The sequencing input was PBMCs or a T cell subset sorted from them (not recorded which). This clonotype was obtained from an adult woman who had mild COVID-19 (a few samples of this study predate the infection). Cell type and time point are not known. V usage is TRBV11-2 and J usage is TRBJ1-2, with 11 positions matching TRBD1. The CDR3 is CASSLGTGGLFNYGYTF. For the CDR3, the DNA is TGTGCCAGCAGCTTGGGGACAGGGGGATTATTTAACTATGGCTACACCTTC.